This T cell receptor beta chain comes out of a study of human T cells and chemical hapten exposure. In TCRdb, the RACE reads were re-called with MiXCR into one record per CDR3 protein. Counted here are around 60,000 distinct CDR3 sequences, roughly 6.7% occurring once; the ten biggest clones make up 1.6%. A note on this clonotype: Its antigen is as yet unknown.

The time point denotes: pre-sensitization, week 0. The treatment is: therapeutic diphenylcyclopropenone sensitization with weekly scalp DPC. Researchers extracted total RNA from unfractionated whole blood. CDR3 length: 14 amino acids. Germline CDR1 MNHEY, CDR2 SVGAGI. V was trimmed by 4 bases and J by 3 bases, leaving 13 bases between them. Study observations and caveats: Counts of TCRs expanded at PT1 correlated positively with patch test score.

The clonotype originates from a woman aged 25-40 years with alopecia areata. Some clones in this sample may be carry-over from other donors' samples. The chain employs TRBV6-5 and TRBJ2-7; weak D call: TRBD2 (5 bases). Sequencing was performed on whole blood, taken in connection with sensitization to the hapten diphenylcyclopropenone (DPC). The CDR3 sequence: CASSLTLRDYEQYF. The CDR3 DNA sequence: TGTGCCAGCAGTTTAACGCTCCGGGACTACGAGCAGTACTTC.